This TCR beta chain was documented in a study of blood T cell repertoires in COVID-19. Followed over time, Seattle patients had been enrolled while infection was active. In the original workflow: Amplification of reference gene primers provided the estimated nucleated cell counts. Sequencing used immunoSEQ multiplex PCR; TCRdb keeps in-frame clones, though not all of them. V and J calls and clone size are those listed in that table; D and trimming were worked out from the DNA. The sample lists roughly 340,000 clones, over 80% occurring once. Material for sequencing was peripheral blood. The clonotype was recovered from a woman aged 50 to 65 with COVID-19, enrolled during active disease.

CDR3 sequence (DNA): TGTGCCAGCAGTTATTCCAGCGGGAGATTCTATGAGCAGTTCTTC. Protein: CASSYSSGRFYEQFF. The J gene is TRBJ2-1, the V gene TRBV6-2 or TRBV6-3; 8 positions agree with TRBD2. Unmatched junction bases numbered 9, after V lost 3 bases and J lost 8 bases. Germline-derived CDR1 and CDR2 are MNHEY and SVGEGT. CDR3 size: 15 residues.